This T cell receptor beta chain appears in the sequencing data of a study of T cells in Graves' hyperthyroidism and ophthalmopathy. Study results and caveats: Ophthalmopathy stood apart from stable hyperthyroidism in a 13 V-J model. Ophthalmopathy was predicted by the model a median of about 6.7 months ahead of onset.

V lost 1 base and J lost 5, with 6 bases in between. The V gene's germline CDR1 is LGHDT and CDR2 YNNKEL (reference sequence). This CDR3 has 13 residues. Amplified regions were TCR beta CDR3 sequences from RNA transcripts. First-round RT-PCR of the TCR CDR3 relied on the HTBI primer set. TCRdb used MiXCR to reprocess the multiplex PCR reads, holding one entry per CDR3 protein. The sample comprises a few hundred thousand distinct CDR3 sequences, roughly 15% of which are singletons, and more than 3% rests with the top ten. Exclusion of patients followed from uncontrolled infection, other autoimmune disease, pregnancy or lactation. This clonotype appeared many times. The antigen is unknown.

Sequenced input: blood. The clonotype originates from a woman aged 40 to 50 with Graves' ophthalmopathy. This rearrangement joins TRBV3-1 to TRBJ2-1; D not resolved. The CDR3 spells CASSQGLNNEQFF. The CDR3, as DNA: TGTGCCAGCAGCCAAGGCCTCAACAATGAGCAGTTCTTC.